The TCR beta chain described here comes from a study of blood T cell repertoires in COVID-19. The wider study: The analysed material was cDNA or gDNA that came from T cells, B-cell-depleted T cells, or PBMCs.

CDR1 is SGHVS, CDR2 FQNEAQ, per germline. V was trimmed by 5 bases and J by 5 bases, leaving 13 bases between them. The CDR3 extends over 14 amino acids. Followed over time, Seattle patients had been enrolled while infection was active. Methods used by the authors: Reference gene primer amplification in the assay estimated nucleated cell counts. TCRdb's table, derived via immunoSEQ multiplex PCR, lists solely in-frame clones and lacks some. The DNA gave D and trimming, while V, J and clone size come from that table. The repertoire has roughly 68,000 clones, roughly 88% of them found once; the top ten carry about 43%.

This chain links TRBV7-8 with TRBJ2-1; D call uncertain. This TCR was recovered from a woman aged 55-70 years with COVID-19, enrolled during active disease. Sequencing was done on a sample of peripheral blood. CDR3 nucleotides: TGTGCCAGCAGCCCTGTGCGGTGGAACAATGAGCAGTTCTTC. Its protein product is CASSPVRWNNEQFF.